This is a list of T cell receptor beta chains from one sample in a study of T cell responses to AZD1222 COVID-19 vaccine. Profiled with immunoSEQ multiplex PCR; TCRdb holds only in-frame clones, not every one. This sample has some 150,000 clones, with over 85% found just once. The sequenced sample was peripheral blood, obtained 28 days after the second AZD1222 dose. Source of these receptors: an adult who received the AZD1222 COVID-19 vaccine. Both conserved end residues are part of each CDR3. The order of the fields is D gene, clone size, V gene, J gene, CDR3 protein, CDR3 DNA. A D gene is named only where the DNA matches it firmly. Part of the rows lack a size; the others show once, few, many or a class for expanded clones.

TRBD1	-	TRBV20-1	TRBJ1-2	CSASLGAQGGGYTF	TGCAGTGCTAGTTTGGGGGCGCAGGGGGGTGGCTACACCTTC
TRBD2	-	TRBV29-1	TRBJ2-1	CSVEDRAAPREDEQFF	TGCAGCGTTGAAGATCGAGCGGCCCCCCGGGAGGATGAGCAGTTCTTC
-	-	TRBV4-1	TRBJ2-7	CASSQGRGRYEQYF	TGCGCCAGCAGCCAAGGCAGGGGCCGCTATGAGCAGTACTTC
-	few	TRBV9	TRBJ2-7	CASSVGSGSSYEQYF	TGTGCCAGCAGCGTAGGCAGCGGAAGCTCCTACGAGCAGTACTTC
TRBD2	-	TRBV19	TRBJ2-2	CAIKTSGAGELFF	TGTGCCATCAAGACTAGCGGGGCCGGGGAGCTGTTTTTT
-	-	TRBV13	TRBJ1-1	CATQNGGVGTEAFF	TGTGCCACTCAGAACGGGGGGGTGGGCACTGAAGCTTTCTTT
-	-	TRBV12-3/TRBV12-4	TRBJ1-2	CASSLMAGKGYTF	TGTGCCAGCAGTTTAATGGCAGGAAAAGGCTACACCTTC
-	-	TRBV7-3	TRBJ2-3	CASSGSRADTQYF	TGTGCCAGTTCAGGGTCACGGGCAGATACGCAGTATTTT
-	-	TRBV7-3	TRBJ2-1	CASSLAVNNEQFF	TGTGCCAGCAGCTTAGCAGTTAACAATGAGCAGTTCTTC
TRBD2	-	TRBV28	TRBJ2-1	CASSSRTSLRNEQFF	TGTGCCAGCAGTTCGAGGACTAGCCTTAGGAATGAGCAGTTCTTC
-	once	TRBV24-1	TRBJ1-2	CATSALCGYTF	TGTGCCACCTCGGCTTTGTGTGGCTACACCTTC
TRBD1	-	TRBV7-3	TRBJ1-1	CASSLQGANTEAFF	TGTGCCAGCAGCTTACAGGGGGCGAACACTGAAGCTTTCTTT
-	-	TRBV6-5	TRBJ1-1	CASGETLNTEAFF	TGTGCCAGCGGGGAGACTCTGAACACTGAAGCTTTCTTT
-	-	TRBV28	TRBJ1-5	CASSSHDQPQHF	TGTGCCAGCAGTTCTCATGATCAGCCCCAGCATTTT
TRBD2	-	TRBV6-5	TRBJ2-5	CASRLAGGETQYF	TGTGCCAGCAGACTAGCGGGAGGTGAGACCCAGTACTTC
-	-	TRBV6-2/TRBV6-3	TRBJ2-1	CASSTRGGTYNEQFF	TGTGCCAGCAGTACGAGAGGGGGAACCTACAATGAGCAGTTCTTC
TRBD2	-	TRBV2	TRBJ2-2	CASSVDSGNVAGELFF	TGTGCCAGCAGTGTCGATAGCGGGAATGTCGCCGGGGAGCTGTTTTTT
-	-	TRBV20-1	TRBJ2-5	CSASQGGTQYF	TGCAGTGCGTCCCAGGGAGGGACCCAGTACTTC
-	-	TRBV28	TRBJ1-1	CASSFSLRGSGAFF	TGTGCCAGCAGTTTCTCCCTAAGGGGCAGTGGGGCTTTCTTT
TRBD1	-	TRBV19	TRBJ1-3	CASSFTGTGLAGNTIYF	TGTGCCAGTAGTTTTACCGGGACAGGGCTGGCCGGAAACACCATATATTTT
TRBD2	-	TRBV24-1	TRBJ2-3	CATRGTSGSTDTQYF	TGTGCCACCAGGGGGACTAGCGGCAGCACAGATACGCAGTATTTT
-	-	TRBV10-3	TRBJ1-3	CAISEKFGNTIYF	TGTGCCATCAGTGAGAAGTTTGGAAACACCATATATTTT
TRBD1	-	TRBV29-1	TRBJ1-2	CSVEGDEGQNYGYTF	TGCAGCGTTGAAGGCGACGAGGGACAGAACTATGGCTACACCTTC
TRBD1	-	TRBV29-1	TRBJ1-4	CSVRTGSGVEYEKLFF	TGCAGCGTTCGGACAGGGTCAGGGGTGGAGTATGAAAAACTGTTTTTT
-	-	TRBV6-5	TRBJ2-7	CASSRTVYEQYF	TGTGCCAGCAGTAGAACAGTCTACGAGCAGTACTTC
-	-	TRBV7-9	TRBJ2-1	CASSLIVGAVNEQFF	TGTGCCAGCAGCTTAATTGTGGGAGCGGTCAATGAGCAGTTCTTC
TRBD1	-	TRBV27	TRBJ1-3	CASSSRQGGNTIYF	TGTGCCAGCAGTAGTAGACAGGGAGGAAACACCATATATTTT
-	-	TRBV19	TRBJ1-2	CASSTRTGRGYTF	TGTGCCAGTAGTACCCGCACAGGGCGCGGCTACACCTTC
TRBD2	-	TRBV11-1	TRBJ2-5	CASSSGGAQETQYF	TGTGCCAGCAGCAGCGGGGGGGCCCAAGAGACCCAGTACTTC
TRBD2	-	TRBV11-2	TRBJ2-7	CASSLGRILAGGLYEQYF	TGTGCCAGCAGCTTAGGCCGCATACTAGCGGGAGGGCTCTACGAGCAGTACTTC
-	-	TRBV6-1	TRBJ2-7	CASSEQGGEQYF	TGTGCCAGCAGTGAACAGGGGGGCGAGCAGTACTTC
-	-	TRBV19	TRBJ2-7	CASSMAGTPYEQYF	TGTGCCAGTAGTATGGCCGGGACACCCTACGAGCAGTACTTC
-	-	TRBV5-4	TRBJ1-2	CASSLALTHYGYTF	TGTGCCAGCAGCTTGGCCTTAACCCACTATGGCTACACCTTC